The text below deals with one T cell receptor beta chain. Original processing notes: The assay estimated nucleated cells by amplifying reference gene primers. Generated by immunoSEQ multiplex PCR, the TCRdb table keeps only in-frame clones and is missing some. V and J calls and clone size follow that table, whereas D and trimming were derived from the DNA. The sample carries about 75,000 clones, 65% to 90% recorded once. The record originates from a study of blood T cell repertoires in COVID-19. Study-level background: COVID-19 samples, acute and convalescent, were from the United States, Italy and Spain.

Germline lookup yields CDR1 SGHAT and CDR2 FQNNGV. This CDR3 has 14 residues. V gave up 7 bases and J gave up 7 bases; unmatched junction bases: 8. It was during active infection that Seattle patients were enrolled and then longitudinally followed. V usage is TRBV11-2 and J usage is TRBJ1-4; 8 nucleotides line up with TRBD1. Source material: peripheral blood. This receptor was obtained from a man of 80 years or more with COVID-19, enrolled during active disease. CDR3 sequence: CASTTGTGPEKLFF. CDR3 DNA sequence: TGTGCCAGCACCACCGGGACAGGCCCTGAAAAACTGTTTTTT.